This is a list of T cell receptor beta chains from one sample in a study of identical twins. From the 5' RACE reads, TCRdb called clonotypes with MiXCR, one entry per CDR3 protein. The table has approximately 500,000 distinct CDR3 sequences, less than 25% seen once. The same specimen was also included in a second study, on T cells expressing NK-cell markers.

Specimen: CD4+ T cells sorted from blood. These receptors came from a woman under 30 in good health. The CDR3 runs from the conserved cysteine through the conserved F or W. D genes are given only for firm matches. Part of the rows lack a size; the others show once, few, many or a class for expanded clones.

CDR3 length,D gene,J gene,clone size,V gene,CDR3 protein,CDR3 DNA
15,TRBD2,TRBJ2-3,few,TRBV25-1,CASSAGRGLTDTQYF,TGTGCCAGCAGTGCCGGGAGGGGATTAACAGATACGCAGTATTTT
16,TRBD1,TRBJ1-4,few,TRBV2,CASRFLLGQGREKLFF,TGTGCCAGCAGATTTCTCCTGGGACAGGGTCGGGAAAAACTGTTTTTT
10,-,TRBJ1-4,few,TRBV20-1,CSAFYEKLFF,TGCAGTGCATTTTACGAAAAACTGTTTTTT
11,-,TRBJ1-1,-,TRBV20-1,CSASPREGAFF,TGCAGTGCTAGCCCAAGGGAGGGAGCTTTCTTT
18,TRBD1,TRBJ2-1,few,TRBV7-2,CASSLSGQGWGTYNEQFF,TGTGCCAGCAGCTTATCGGGACAGGGATGGGGGACCTACAATGAGCAGTTCTTC
13,-,TRBJ2-3,many,TRBV7-8,CASSPRLIDTQYF,TGTGCCAGCAGCCCCAGACTCATAGATACGCAGTATTTT
15,-,TRBJ2-1,few,TRBV5-1,CASSSRGQLYNEQFF,TGCGCCAGCAGCTCGCGGGGTCAACTCTACAATGAGCAGTTCTTC
15,-,TRBJ2-7,-,TRBV7-6,CASSLGPDFYYEQYF,TGTGCCAGCAGCTTAGGGCCAGATTTTTACTACGAGCAGTACTTC
14,-,TRBJ2-3,few,TRBV7-2,CASSLRVLADTQYF,TGTGCCAGCAGCTTAAGGGTTTTGGCAGATACGCAGTATTTT
15,TRBD1,TRBJ1-5,few,TRBV10-3,CAISEEDRGHQPQHF,TGTGCCATCAGTGAGGAGGACAGGGGGCATCAGCCCCAGCATTTT
14,TRBD1,TRBJ2-1,-,TRBV20-1,CTLIRDRVYNEQFF,TGCACCCTTATCCGGGACAGGGTCTACAATGAGCAGTTCTTC
14,TRBD1,TRBJ1-1,few,TRBV20-1,CSARVRGPDTEAFF,TGCAGTGCTAGAGTCAGGGGGCCGGACACTGAAGCTTTCTTT
16,TRBD1,TRBJ1-3,few,TRBV4-1,CASSPPGQASGNTIYF,TGCGCCAGCAGCCCCCCGGGACAGGCCTCTGGAAACACCATATATTTT
12,-,TRBJ2-7,-,TRBV30,CAWSPQNHEQYF,TGTGCCTGGAGTCCACAGAACCACGAGCAGTACTTC
14,-,TRBJ1-4,-,TRBV20-1,CSATLTVSEEKLFF,TGCAGTGCTACCTTGACAGTAAGCGAAGAAAAACTGTTTTTT
17,TRBD1,TRBJ1-1,few,TRBV15,CATSRAQGALQSAEAFF,TGTGCCACCAGCAGAGCGCAGGGGGCTTTACAAAGCGCTGAAGCTTTCTTT
12,TRBD1,TRBJ1-1,-,TRBV12-3/TRBV12-4,CASSLGTGSAFF,TGTGCCAGCAGTTTGGGGACAGGCTCCGCTTTCTTT
13,-,TRBJ1-5,-,TRBV3-1,CASSQDPSQPQHF,TGTGCCAGCAGCCAAGATCCGAGCCAGCCCCAGCATTTT
13,-,TRBJ1-5,-,TRBV7-2,CASSPRGSQPQHF,TGTGCCAGCAGCCCCAGGGGAAGTCAGCCCCAGCATTTT
12,-,TRBJ2-6,-,TRBV20-1,CSAEFGANVLTF,TGCAGTGCTGAATTCGGGGCCAACGTCCTGACTTTC
13,TRBD1,TRBJ1-2,many,TRBV12-3/TRBV12-4,CASSRDRGSGYTF,TGTGCCAGCAGTCGCGACAGGGGTAGTGGCTACACCTTC
15,-,TRBJ2-3,few,TRBV5-1,CASSLGVKSPDTQYF,TGCGCCAGCAGCTTGGGCGTAAAGTCCCCAGATACGCAGTATTTT
14,-,TRBJ2-7,few,TRBV20-1,CSARAPQGIHEQYF,TGCAGTGCTAGAGCCCCCCAGGGGATCCACGAGCAGTACTTC
17,TRBD1,TRBJ2-1,many,TRBV5-1,CASSLAEGAGARDEQFF,TGCGCCAGCAGCTTGGCCGAGGGGGCAGGAGCGCGGGATGAGCAGTTCTTC
14,TRBD1,TRBJ1-1,-,TRBV10-2,CASKTGTQNTEAFF,TGCGCCAGCAAGACAGGGACCCAAAACACTGAAGCTTTCTTT
14,-,TRBJ2-7,-,TRBV7-9,CASSLRAGSYEQYF,TGTGCCAGCAGCTTACGGGCAGGGTCCTACGAGCAGTACTTC
16,-,TRBJ2-3,few,TRBV7-9,CASSLGRIKDTDTQYF,TGTGCCAGCAGCTTAGGTCGCATTAAGGACACAGATACGCAGTATTTT
16,-,TRBJ2-2,-,TRBV10-3,CAIGTGRDTNTGELFF,TGTGCCATCGGAACCGGCAGGGACACGAACACCGGGGAGCTGTTTTTT
14,-,TRBJ2-2,-,TRBV20-1,CSAGTASNTGELFF,TGCAGTGCTGGGACTGCCTCGAACACCGGGGAGCTGTTTTTT
16,TRBD2,TRBJ2-1,-,TRBV20-1,CSARDPLAGGGDEQFF,TGCAGTGCTAGAGATCCCCTAGCGGGGGGTGGGGATGAGCAGTTCTTC
15,-,TRBJ2-2,few,TRBV5-1,CASSLQNTNTGELFF,TGCGCCAGCAGCTTGCAGAACACGAACACCGGGGAGCTGTTTTTT